This note documents a single TCR beta chain sequence. The antigen remains undetermined. The sample carries other DNA sequences with the same CDR3. The sample comes from a study of cytomegalovirus exposure and HLA in healthy donors. The PCR employed 60 Vbeta primers together with 13 Jbeta primers. The table came from immunoSEQ multiplex PCR; TCRdb's copy has only in-frame clones and leaves some out. Altogether about 82,000 clones are present, approximately 80% being singletons, with the ten largest covering over 3%. This CDR3 has 14 residues. CDR1 and CDR2 (germline): MNHNS, SASEGT. Trimming at V came to 0 bases and at J to 4 bases, leaving 2 bases not matched to a gene. Overall study findings and caveats: A classifier reportedly called cytomegalovirus status with high sensitivity and specificity.

The receptor was isolated from a man aged 50 to 60 in good health and CMV-seronegative. The specimen was PBMCs. The rearrangement links TRBV6-1 to TRBJ2-7, with TRBD1 matching over 8 bases. The CDR3 sequence is CASSEATGAYEQYF. CDR3 coding DNA: TGTGCCAGCAGTGAAGCGACAGGGGCGTACGAGCAGTACTTC.